Here is one T cell receptor beta chain with its context. Its cognate antigen is unknown. CDR1 and CDR2 from the germline V gene are MNHEY and SVGAGI. V lost 8 bases and J 0 bases, leaving 17 bases between the germline ends. The CDR3 has 16 residues. A second PCR, run for roughly 7 to 11 cycles, used a sample-barcoded 5' primer plus a J-beta primer mix. At least 3 million CDR3-containing paired-end reads were obtained per sample. Using its own MiXCR run on the 5' RACE reads, TCRdb lists one record per CDR3 protein. The table lists around 1,800,000 distinct CDR3 sequences, more than 35% of them singletons, with approximately 22% in the top ten. The sample comes from a study of blood T cells in healthy people across ages. Every sample yielded at least 7 million isolated PBMCs. The study's findings and limits: Across the age range, TCR beta diversity per million T cells fell in a roughly linear way. The long-lived group displayed more naive CD4+ cells, plus higher diversity, than the aged donors did.

The sequence came from a human donor in good health. V usage is TRBV6-5 and J usage is TRBJ1-5; D perhaps matches TRBD1 (6 bases). Sequenced: blood. CDR3 sequence (DNA): TGTGCCAGCCCCCGGTCGGGGGCATGTAGCAATCAGCCCCAGCATTTT. It specifies CASPRSGACSNQPQHF.